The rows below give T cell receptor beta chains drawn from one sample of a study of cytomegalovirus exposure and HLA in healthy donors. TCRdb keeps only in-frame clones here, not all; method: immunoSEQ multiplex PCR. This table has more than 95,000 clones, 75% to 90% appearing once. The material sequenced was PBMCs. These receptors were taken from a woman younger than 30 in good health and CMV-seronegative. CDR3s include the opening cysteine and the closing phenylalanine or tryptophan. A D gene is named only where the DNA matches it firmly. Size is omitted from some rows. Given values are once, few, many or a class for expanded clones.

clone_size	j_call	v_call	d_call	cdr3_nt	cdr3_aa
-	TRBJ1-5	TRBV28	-	TGTGCCAGCAGCCCATCTACGGGAACAGCTAGCAATCAGCCCCAGCATTTT	CASSPSTGTASNQPQHF
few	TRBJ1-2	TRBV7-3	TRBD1	TGTGCCAGCAGCGCGGTAGGGGGCGCGAAGGGCTACACCTTC	CASSAVGGAKGYTF
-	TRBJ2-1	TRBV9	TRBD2	TGTGCCAGCAGCGTACTATCAGGCCGACTAGCGGGAGGGTACAACAATGAGCAGTTCTTC	CASSVLSGRLAGGYNNEQFF
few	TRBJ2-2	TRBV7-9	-	TGTGCCAGCAGACAGGGTCCCGGGGAGCTGTTTTTT	CASRQGPGELFF
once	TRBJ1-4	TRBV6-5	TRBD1	TGTGCCAGCAGTTCCCCGAGGACAGGGGGCGGCGAAAAACTGTTTTTT	CASSSPRTGGGEKLFF
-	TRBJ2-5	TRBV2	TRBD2	TGTGCCAGCAGTGCTCCGCGGGAGGGCCAGTATAAAGAGACCCAGTACTTC	CASSAPREGQYKETQYF
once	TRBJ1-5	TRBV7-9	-	TGTGCCAGCAGCTTGTTCTTAGGAGGCCAGCCGCTCCCCCAGCATTTT	CASSLFLGGQPLPQHF
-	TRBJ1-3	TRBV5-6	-	TGTGCCAGCAGCGTTACAGGCTCTGGAAACACCATATATTTT	CASSVTGSGNTIYF
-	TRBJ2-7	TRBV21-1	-	TGTGCCAGCAGTTCAACACGGGGGGGGTTTGAGCAGTACTTC	CASSSTRGGFEQYF
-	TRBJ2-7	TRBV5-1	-	TGCGCCAGCAGCTTGGCAGGACTCTACTACGAGCAGTACTTC	CASSLAGLYYEQYF
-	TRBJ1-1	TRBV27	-	TGTGCCAGCAGTTTAAGTGTGCAGGGAAACACTGAAGCTTTCTTT	CASSLSVQGNTEAFF
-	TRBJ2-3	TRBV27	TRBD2	TGTGCCACACGCCCCACTACTAGCGGCTATATCACAGATACGCAGTATTTT	CATRPTTSGYITDTQYF
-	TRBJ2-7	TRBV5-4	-	TGTGCCAGCAGCTTGCCCCAGGGTAACGAGCAGTACTTC	CASSLPQGNEQYF
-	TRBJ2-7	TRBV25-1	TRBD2	TGTGCCAGCAGCCCCGCGGGAGGGGGCGGCTCCTACGAGCAGTACTTC	CASSPAGGGGSYEQYF
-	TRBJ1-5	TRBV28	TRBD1	TGTGCCAGCAGTCCGCTCCGGACAGGGATCGTCAAACAGGCCCAGCATTTT	CASSPLRTGIVKQAQHF
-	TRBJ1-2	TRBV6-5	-	TGTGCCAGCAGCCCGGGGGGGGCGAGTAATGGCTACACCTTC	CASSPGGASNGYTF
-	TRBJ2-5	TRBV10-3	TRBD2	TGTGCCATCAGTGAGTCCTTGACTAGCGGGAGGGAGACCCAGTACTTC	CAISESLTSGRETQYF
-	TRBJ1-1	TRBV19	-	TGTGCCAGTAGATTCAGGGGCACTGAAGCTTTCTTT	CASRFRGTEAFF
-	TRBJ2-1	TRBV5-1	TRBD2	TGCGCCAGCACGGGGGGAAGTGAGCAGTTCTTC	CASTGGSEQFF
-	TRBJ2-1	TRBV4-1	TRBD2	TGCGCCAGCAGTAACATTCTCTCCGGGACTAGCGGAAGGAGGAATGAGCAGTTCTTC	CASSNILSGTSGRRNEQFF
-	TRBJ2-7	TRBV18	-	TGTGCCAGCTCACTTTTTGCGGGGCTCGAGCAGTACTTC	CASSLFAGLEQYF
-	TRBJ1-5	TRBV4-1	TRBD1	TGCGCCAGCAGCCAAACAGGGGGACGACAGCCCCAGCATTTT	CASSQTGGRQPQHF
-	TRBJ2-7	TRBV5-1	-	TGCGCCAGCAGCGGAGGGTCTCCGGGTCGCGAGCAGTACTTC	CASSGGSPGREQYF
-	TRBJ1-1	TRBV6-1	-	TGTGCCAGCAGTGTATTATTTTCGGGTGAAGCTTTCTTT	CASSVLFSGEAFF
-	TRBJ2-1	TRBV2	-	TGTGCCAGCAGGGGCAGGGGTGGGAATGAGCAGTTCTTC	CASRGRGGNEQFF
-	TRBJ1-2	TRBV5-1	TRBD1	TGCGCCAGCAGCGCGGGACAGGGCTATGGCTACACCTTC	CASSAGQGYGYTF
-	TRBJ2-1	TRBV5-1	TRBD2	TGCGCCAGCAGCTTGGTTGGGGGCGCTAGCGGGAAGGGGGTTGAGCAGTTCTTC	CASSLVGGASGKGVEQFF
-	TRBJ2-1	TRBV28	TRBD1	TGTGCCAGCAGTTTCCGGACAGGGGGCTATTACCATGAGCAGTTCTTC	CASSFRTGGYYHEQFF
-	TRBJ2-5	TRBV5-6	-	TGTGCCAGCAGCTTAGACCGGGACACCTGGGAGACCCAGTACTTC	CASSLDRDTWETQYF
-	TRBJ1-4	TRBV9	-	TGTGCCAGCAGCGCTAGGCAGGCGGGGAATGAAAAACTGTTTTTT	CASSARQAGNEKLFF
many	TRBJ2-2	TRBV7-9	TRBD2	TGTGCCAGCAGCTTAGGACTAGCGGGACGGACCGGGGAGCTGTTTTTT	CASSLGLAGRTGELFF
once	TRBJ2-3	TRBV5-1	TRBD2	TGCGCCAGCAGCTTGGAGCGGCTAGCGGGCACAGATACGCAGTATTTT	CASSLERLAGTDTQYF
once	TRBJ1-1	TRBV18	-	TGTGCCAGCTCACCTAGGAGATCGAACACTGAAGCTTTCTTT	CASSPRRSNTEAFF
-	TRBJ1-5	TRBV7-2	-	TGTGCCAGCAGCTTCGGGGGCCTCGGGGGGGCGAGGCAGCCCCAGCATTTT	CASSFGGLGGARQPQHF
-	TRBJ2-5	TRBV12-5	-	TGTGCTAGTGGTTTCCCCGGGACACCTGAAGAGACCCAGTACTTC	CASGFPGTPEETQYF
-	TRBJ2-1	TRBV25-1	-	TGTGCCAGCTCCTCCACAGCCACCACCTACAATGAGCAGTTCTTC	CASSSTATTYNEQFF
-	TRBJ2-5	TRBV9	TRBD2	TGTGCCAGCAGCGTATCGGCGGGAGACGGTGAGACCCAGTACTTC	CASSVSAGDGETQYF
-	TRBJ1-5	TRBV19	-	TGTGCCAGTAGTATGACAAATAATCAGCCCCAGCATTTT	CASSMTNNQPQHF
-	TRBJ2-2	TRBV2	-	TGTGCCACCTTAAGGAGAACCGGGGAGCTGTTTTTT	CATLRRTGELFF
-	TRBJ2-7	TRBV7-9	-	TGTGCCAGCAGCTTATTCAACGGAGTGAGCTCCTACGAGCAGTACTTC	CASSLFNGVSSYEQYF
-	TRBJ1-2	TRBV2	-	TGTGCCAGCAGGGCCCCGGGAGGCTACACCTTC	CASRAPGGYTF
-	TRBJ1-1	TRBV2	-	TGTGCCAGCAGCGGGTGGTCGTCGAACACTGAAGCTTTCTTT	CASSGWSSNTEAFF
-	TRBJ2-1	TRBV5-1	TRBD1	TGCGCCAGCAGCTTCCGGACAGGGAGCGATGAGCAGTTCTTC	CASSFRTGSDEQFF
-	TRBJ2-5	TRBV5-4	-	TGTGCCAGCAGGCCGGGATTCCAAGAGACCCAGTACTTC	CASRPGFQETQYF
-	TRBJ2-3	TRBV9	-	TGTGCCAGCAGCCCAGGGACTGAGAGAACAGATACGCAGTATTTT	CASSPGTERTDTQYF
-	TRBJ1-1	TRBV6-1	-	TGTGCCAGCAGGGGACTGATTGAAGCTTTCTTT	CASRGLIEAFF
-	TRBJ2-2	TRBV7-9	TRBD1	TGTGCCAGCAGATTGACAGGGGGGTCCGGGGAGCTGTTTTTT	CASRLTGGSGELFF
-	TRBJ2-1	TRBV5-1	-	TGCGCCAGCAGCTTGGTGGCAGACTACAATGAGCAGTTCTTC	CASSLVADYNEQFF
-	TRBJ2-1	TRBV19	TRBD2	TGTGCCAGTAGTATCTCCGGGACAGAGGGACTAGCGGGAGTCTATGAGCAGTTCTTC	CASSISGTEGLAGVYEQFF
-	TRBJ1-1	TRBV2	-	TGTGCCAGCAGTGAACCAGGGATGGACACTGAAGCTTTCTTT	CASSEPGMDTEAFF
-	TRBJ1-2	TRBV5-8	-	TGTGCCAGCAGCTTGGCGTCGAGAGTCGCGGTGAATGGCTACACCTTC	CASSLASRVAVNGYTF
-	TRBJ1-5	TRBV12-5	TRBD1	TGTGCTAGCAACCGGGACAGTCATCAGCCCCAGCATTTT	CASNRDSHQPQHF
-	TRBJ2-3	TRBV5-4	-	TGTGCCAGCAGCTTTTCTTTATTCGCGGTCACAGATACGCAGTATTTT	CASSFSLFAVTDTQYF
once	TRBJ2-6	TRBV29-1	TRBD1	TGCAGCGTTGGGGGACAGGGAATTGTGACGAGCTCTGGGGCCAACGTCCTGACTTTC	CSVGGQGIVTSSGANVLTF
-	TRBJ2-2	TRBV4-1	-	TGCGCCAGCAGCCAAGGGTGGGGGCGATACACCGGGGAGCTGTTTTTT	CASSQGWGRYTGELFF
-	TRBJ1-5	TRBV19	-	TGTGCCAGTAACCAGGGCATCCAGCCCCAGCATTTT	CASNQGIQPQHF
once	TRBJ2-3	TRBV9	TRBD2	TGTGCCAGCAGCGTAGGGACTAGCGGGAGCACAGATACGCAGTATTTT	CASSVGTSGSTDTQYF
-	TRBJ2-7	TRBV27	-	TGTGCCAGCAGTTTAGTTGATATTTGGGACAAGGCCTACGAGCAGTACTTC	CASSLVDIWDKAYEQYF
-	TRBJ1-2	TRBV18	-	TGTGCCAGCTCACCAACCTCAGTTTCCTGGAACTATGGCTACACCTTC	CASSPTSVSWNYGYTF
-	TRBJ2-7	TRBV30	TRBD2	TGTGCCTGGACCCTAGCGGGTTACGAGCAGTACTTC	CAWTLAGYEQYF